The clone carrying this T cell receptor (beta chain) was seen a handful of times. Germline V gene sequence: CDR1 SGHDN, CDR2 FVKESK. The CDR3 totals 15 residues. V lost 2 bases, J lost 5 bases, and 5 bases stayed unmatched. Assay used: immunoSEQ multiplex PCR; TCRdb lists only in-frame clones, some missing. The table has approximately 350,000 clones, over 70% seen once. The sample comes from a study of blood T cell repertoires in COVID-19. Study information: Samples of COVID-19 (acute and convalescent) were obtained from the United States, Italy and Spain.

Seattle's cohort entered during active infection and was followed longitudinally. This sequence originates from a woman aged 45 to 65 with COVID-19, enrolled during active disease. Sample: peripheral blood. This chain connects TRBV14 to TRBJ2-1; TRBD2 aligns across 8 bases. The CDR3 region has the DNA TGTGCCAGCAGCCAATTAACTAGCGGAAACAATGAGCAGTTCTTC. Protein sequence: CASSQLTSGNNEQFF.